This TCR beta chain was sequenced for a study of beta chain features in type 1 diabetes. Study findings and constraints: A PCR bias possibly favoring shorter templates would apply equally to patients and controls. A potential influence of HLA type upon TCRB rearrangement remained unresolved herein. All four CD4+ subsets of Type 1 diabetes patients contained TCRB CDR3s that were moderately but significantly shorter.

Sorting based on CD45RO/CCR7/CD25/CD127/CD95/CD27 separated CD4+ naive, central memory, regulatory and stem cell-like memory cells. About this clone itself: What it recognizes is unknown.

The entirety of the isolated RNA underwent reverse transcription, so expressed TCRB transcripts were sequenced. Method: immunoSEQ multiplex PCR; TCRdb's copy keeps in-frame clones and lacks some. The table lists 300,000 to 350,000 clones, approximately 12% of them singletons. The V segment lost 6 bases and the J segment 0 bases; nucleotides outside the gene matches: 5. Per germline, CDR1 LNHDA and CDR2 SQIVND (reference sequence). CDR3 length: 15 residues. The source material was naive CD4+ T cells from blood. The chain links TRBV19 to TRBJ2-1; 7 bases are a match to TRBD1. The receptor was isolated from a young woman with type 1 diabetes. The CDR3 sequence: CASSATGSSYNEQFF. In nucleotides, the CDR3 is TGTGCCAGTAGCGCGACAGGGAGCTCCTACAATGAGCAGTTCTTC.